The 2 T cell receptor beta chains in this list originate from one sample, sequenced in a study of blood T cell repertoires in COVID-19. The repertoire was sequenced with immunoSEQ multiplex PCR; TCRdb's copy has only in-frame clones and lacks some. Of under 300,000 clones listed, around 90% are singletons. Sequencing input: peripheral blood. The origin of the receptors is a woman aged 60 to 75 with COVID-19, enrolled during active disease.

The rearrangement links TRBV6-5 to TRBJ2-5; the D is unclear. CDR3 size: 15 residues. Germline values: CDR1 MNHEY, CDR2 SVGAGI. Trimming took 0 bases from V and 2 from J, leaving 10 bases between them. Written as DNA, the CDR3 is TGTGCCAGCAGTTACTCGATGGCAGTTCAAGAGACCCAGTACTTC. Its translation: CASSYSMAVQETQYF.

The chain carries TRBV5-4 and TRBJ1-5; the D is unclear. V dropped 5 bases and J dropped 1 base, with 10 bases sitting between them. Germline-derived CDR1 and CDR2 are SGHNT and YYREEE (reference sequence). CDR3 length: 14 amino acids. CDR3 loop: CASSLAGSNQPQHF. The CDR3 DNA is TGTGCCAGCAGTCTGGCGGGGAGCAATCAGCCCCAGCATTTT.